This TCR beta chain was sequenced for a study of blood T cell repertoires in COVID-19. The CDR3 is 17 amino acids. Trimming shortened V by 0 bases and J by 1 base, and 16 bases separated the two germline ends. Per the germline V gene, CDR1 is SGDLS and CDR2 is YYNGEE. Produced via immunoSEQ multiplex PCR; TCRdb's table is partial and in-frame only. The data show fewer than 250,000 clones, with 83% seen just once and about 3.9% held by the top ten. This sequence joins TRBV9 and TRBJ1-1; a weak D match, TRBD1 (5 bases). The sequence was obtained from a middle-aged woman who had been exposed to COVID-19. Sequences were obtained from PBMCs or T cells enriched from blood (not recorded which). The CDR3 coding sequence is TGTGCCAGCAGCGTAGCAATTGTTCGACAGCCGAACACTGAAGCTTTCTTT. Amino acid sequence: CASSVAIVRQPNTEAFF.